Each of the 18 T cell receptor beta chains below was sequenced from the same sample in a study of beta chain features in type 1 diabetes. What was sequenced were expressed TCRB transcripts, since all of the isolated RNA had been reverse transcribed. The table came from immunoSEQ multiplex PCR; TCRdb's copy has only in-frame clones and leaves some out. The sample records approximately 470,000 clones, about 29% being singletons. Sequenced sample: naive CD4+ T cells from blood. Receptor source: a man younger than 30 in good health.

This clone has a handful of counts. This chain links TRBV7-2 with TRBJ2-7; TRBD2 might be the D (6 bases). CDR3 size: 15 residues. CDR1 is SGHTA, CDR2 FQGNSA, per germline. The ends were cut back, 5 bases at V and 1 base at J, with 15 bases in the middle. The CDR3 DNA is TGTGCCAGCAGCCCCGGGGGACCCGGGTCCTACGAGCAGTACTTC. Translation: CASSPGGPGSYEQYF.

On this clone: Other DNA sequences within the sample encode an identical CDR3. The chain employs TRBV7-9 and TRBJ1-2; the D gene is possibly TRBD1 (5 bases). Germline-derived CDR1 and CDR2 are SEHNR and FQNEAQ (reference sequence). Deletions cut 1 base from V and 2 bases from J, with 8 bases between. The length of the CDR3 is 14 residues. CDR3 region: CASSLGQINYGYTF. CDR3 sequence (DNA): TGTGCCAGCAGCTTAGGACAGATAAACTATGGCTACACCTTC.

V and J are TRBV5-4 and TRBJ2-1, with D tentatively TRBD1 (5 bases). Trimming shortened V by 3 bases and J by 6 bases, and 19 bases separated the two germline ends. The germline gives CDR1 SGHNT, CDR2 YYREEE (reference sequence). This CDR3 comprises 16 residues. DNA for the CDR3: TGTGCCAGCAGCTCAAGGGCAGGGCTATATCGCAATGAGCAGTTCTTC. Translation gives CASSSRAGLYRNEQFF.

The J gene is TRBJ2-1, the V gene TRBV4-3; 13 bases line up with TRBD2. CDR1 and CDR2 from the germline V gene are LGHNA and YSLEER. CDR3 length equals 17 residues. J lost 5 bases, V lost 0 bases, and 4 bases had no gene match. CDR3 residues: CASSQDTSGRAHNEQFF. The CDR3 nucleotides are TGCGCCAGCAGCCAAGATACTAGCGGGAGGGCTCACAATGAGCAGTTCTTC.

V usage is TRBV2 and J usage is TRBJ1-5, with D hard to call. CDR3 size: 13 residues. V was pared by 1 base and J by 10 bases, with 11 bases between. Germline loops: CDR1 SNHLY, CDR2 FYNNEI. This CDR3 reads CASSEEKMSPQHF. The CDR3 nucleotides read TGTGCCAGCAGTGAAGAGAAAATGTCCCCCCAGCATTTT.

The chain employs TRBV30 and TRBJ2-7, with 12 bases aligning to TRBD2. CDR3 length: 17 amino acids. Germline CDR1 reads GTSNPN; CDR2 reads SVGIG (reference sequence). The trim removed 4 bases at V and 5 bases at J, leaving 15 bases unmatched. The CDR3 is CAWNSPVTSGRKNEQYF. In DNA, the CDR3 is TGTGCCTGGAACTCTCCCGTGACTAGCGGGAGAAAAAACGAGCAGTACTTC.

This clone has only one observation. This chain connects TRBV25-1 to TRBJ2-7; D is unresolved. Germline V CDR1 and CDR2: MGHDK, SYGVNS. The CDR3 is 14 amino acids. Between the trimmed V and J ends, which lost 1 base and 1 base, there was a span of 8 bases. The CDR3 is CASSESGESYEQYF. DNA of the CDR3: TGTGCCAGCAGTGAATCAGGCGAGTCCTACGAGCAGTACTTC.

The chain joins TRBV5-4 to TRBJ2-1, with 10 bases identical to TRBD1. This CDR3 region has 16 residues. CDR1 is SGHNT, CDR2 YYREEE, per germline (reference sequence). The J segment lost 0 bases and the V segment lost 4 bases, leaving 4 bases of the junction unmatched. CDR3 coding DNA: TGTGCCAGCAGCCTCCGGGACAGGGGCTCCTACAATGAGCAGTTCTTC. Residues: CASSLRDRGSYNEQFF.

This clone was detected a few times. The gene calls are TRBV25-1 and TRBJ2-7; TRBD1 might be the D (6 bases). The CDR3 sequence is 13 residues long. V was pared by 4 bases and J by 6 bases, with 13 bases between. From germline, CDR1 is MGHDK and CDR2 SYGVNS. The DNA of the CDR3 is TGTGCCAGCAGTGCCATACAGGGAAGCGAGCAGTACTTC. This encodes CASSAIQGSEQYF.

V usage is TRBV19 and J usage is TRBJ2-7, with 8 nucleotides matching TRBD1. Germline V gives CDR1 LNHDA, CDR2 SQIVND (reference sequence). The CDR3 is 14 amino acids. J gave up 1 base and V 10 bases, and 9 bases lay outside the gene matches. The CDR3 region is CATQADRGSYEQYF. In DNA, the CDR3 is TGTGCCACCCAGGCCGACAGGGGATCCTACGAGCAGTACTTC. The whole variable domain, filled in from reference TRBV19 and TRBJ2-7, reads DGGITQSPKYLFRKEGQNVTLSCEQNLNHDAMYWYRQDPGQGLRLIYYSQIVNDFQKGDIAEGYSVSREKKESFPLTVTSAQKNPTAFYLCATQADRGSYEQYFGPGTRLTVT.

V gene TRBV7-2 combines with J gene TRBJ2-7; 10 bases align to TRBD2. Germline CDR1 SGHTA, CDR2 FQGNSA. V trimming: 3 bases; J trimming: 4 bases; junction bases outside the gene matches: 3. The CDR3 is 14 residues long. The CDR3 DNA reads TGTGCCAGCAGCTTTAGGACTAGCGGATACGAGCAGTACTTC. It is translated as CASSFRTSGYEQYF.

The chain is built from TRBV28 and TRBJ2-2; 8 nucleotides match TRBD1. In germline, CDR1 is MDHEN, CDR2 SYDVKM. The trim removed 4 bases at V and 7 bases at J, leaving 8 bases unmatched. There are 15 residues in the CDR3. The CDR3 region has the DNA TGTGCCAGCAGTTCCTGGACAGGGTGGGACGGGGAGCTGTTTTTT. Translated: CASSSWTGWDGELFF.

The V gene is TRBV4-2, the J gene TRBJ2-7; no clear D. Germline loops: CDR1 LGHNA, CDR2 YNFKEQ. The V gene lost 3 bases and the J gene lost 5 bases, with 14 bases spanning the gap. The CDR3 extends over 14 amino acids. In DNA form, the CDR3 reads TGTGCCAGCAGCCACGGTGTCGACCCCAACGAGCAGTACTTC. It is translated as CASSHGVDPNEQYF.

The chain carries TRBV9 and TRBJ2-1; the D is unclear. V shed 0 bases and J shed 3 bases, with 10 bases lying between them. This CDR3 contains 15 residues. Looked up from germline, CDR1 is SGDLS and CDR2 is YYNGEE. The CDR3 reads CASSVAWEYYNEQFF. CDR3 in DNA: TGTGCCAGCAGCGTAGCGTGGGAATACTACAATGAGCAGTTCTTC.

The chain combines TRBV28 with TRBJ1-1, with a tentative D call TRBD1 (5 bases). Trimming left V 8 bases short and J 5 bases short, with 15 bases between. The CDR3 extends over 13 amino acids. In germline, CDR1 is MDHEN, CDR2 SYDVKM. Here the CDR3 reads CASGGDWRTEAFF. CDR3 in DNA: TGTGCCAGCGGAGGGGACTGGAGGACTGAAGCTTTCTTT.

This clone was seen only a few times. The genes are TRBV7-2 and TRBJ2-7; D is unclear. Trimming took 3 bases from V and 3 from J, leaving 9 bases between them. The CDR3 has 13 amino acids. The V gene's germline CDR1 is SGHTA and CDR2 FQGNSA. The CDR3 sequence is CASSFVVVYEQYF. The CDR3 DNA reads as TGTGCCAGCAGCTTTGTAGTTGTCTACGAGCAGTACTTC.

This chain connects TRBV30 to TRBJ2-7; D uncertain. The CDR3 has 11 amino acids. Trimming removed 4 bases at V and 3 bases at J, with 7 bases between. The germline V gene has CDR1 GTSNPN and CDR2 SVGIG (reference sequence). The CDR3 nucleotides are TGTGCCTGGATAAAAAACTACGAGCAGTACTTC. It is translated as CAWIKNYEQYF.

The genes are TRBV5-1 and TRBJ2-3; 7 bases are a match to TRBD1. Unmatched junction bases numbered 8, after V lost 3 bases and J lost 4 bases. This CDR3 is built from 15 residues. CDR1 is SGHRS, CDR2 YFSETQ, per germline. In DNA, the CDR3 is TGCGCCAGCAGCTGGGGACAGACGGGCCCAGATACGCAGTATTTT. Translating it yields CASSWGQTGPDTQYF.